These 19 T cell receptor beta chains came from one sample sequenced in a study of regulatory T cells in long-lasting Graves disease. Arm-PCR with iRepertoire HTBI primers amplified the CDR3 regions for these TCR beta libraries. TCRdb called the multiplex PCR reads again in MiXCR, with one record for every CDR3 protein. The data show almost 350,000 distinct CDR3 sequences, with about 20% seen just once and less than 35% held by the top ten. As to time point: persistent/refractory GD, antithyroid drugs over 5 years with positive TRAb. PBMC-derived RNA was used for the TCR library. Sequencing was performed on peripheral blood mononuclear cells (PBMCs), taken when the disease was refractory, from a patient treated with antithyroid drugs. All receptors come from a female donor with Graves disease.

This clonotype has a count of ten or more. In DNA form, the CDR3 reads TGTGCCAGCAGTACACACCCTTGGTCCTCGATCCCCACCGGGGAGCTGTTTTTT. This sequence encodes CASSTHPWSSIPTGELFF. V gene TRBV28 combines with J gene TRBJ2-2; no clear D gene. Germline CDR1 and CDR2: MDHEN and SYDVKM. The V gene lost 5 bases and the J gene lost 4 bases, with 23 bases spanning the gap. This CDR3 spans 18 amino acids.

V gene TRBV11-2 combines with J gene TRBJ2-7, with D possibly being TRBD1 (7 bases). The V gene lost 3 bases and the J gene lost 5 bases, with 17 bases spanning the gap. Germline CDR1 reads SGHAT; CDR2 reads FQNNGV. This CDR3 is 15 amino acids long. The CDR3 DNA follows: TGTGCCAGCAGCTTGGGCAGGGGGGATAGCGACGAGCAGTACTTC. Encoded protein: CASSLGRGDSDEQYF. Filled out from reference TRBV11-2 and TRBJ2-7, the complete variable domain reads EAGVAQSPRYKIIEKRQSVAFWCNPISGHATLYWYQQILGQGPKLLIQFQNNGVVDDSQLPKDRFSAERLKGVDSTLKIQPAKLEDSAVYLCASSLGRGDSDEQYFGPGTRLTVT.

This clonotype was observed a few times. This sequence joins TRBV30 and TRBJ2-7, with unresolved D. This CDR3 comprises 13 residues. Trimming left V 3 bases short and J 2 bases short, with 11 bases between. Germline CDR1 and CDR2: GTSNPN and SVGIG (reference sequence). The CDR3 DNA sequence: TGTGCCTGGAGCGGAATAGTCCCCTACGAGCAGTACTTC. The encoded protein is CAWSGIVPYEQYF.

This clonotype was seen many times. This chain connects TRBV7-6 to TRBJ1-4; 9 bases are a match to TRBD1. This CDR3 has 14 amino acids. The V gene's germline CDR1 is SGHVS and CDR2 FNYEAQ. Trimming cost V 6 bases and J 7 bases; bases outside gene matches: 6. The CDR3 DNA reads as TGTGCCAGCAGACCGGGACAGGGTCGTGAAAAACTGTTTTTT. Translation gives CASRPGQGREKLFF.

CDR3 in DNA: TGCAGTGCTAGAGAGGGCGGGGGCAGGACCTACGAGCAGTACTTC. This sequence encodes CSAREGGGRTYEQYF. The chain couples TRBV20-1 to TRBJ2-7; a possible D gene is TRBD2 (7 bases). Per the germline V gene, CDR1 is DFQATT and CDR2 is SNEGSKA (reference sequence). Deletions cut 0 bases from V and 2 bases from J, with 14 bases between. The length of the CDR3 is 15 residues.

This clonotype was seen a few times. V usage is TRBV6-1 and J usage is TRBJ2-7; TRBD1 is a possible D gene (6 bases). The length of the CDR3 is 13 residues. Germline values: CDR1 MNHNS, CDR2 SASEGT. V lost 6 bases and J lost 3, with 12 bases in between. For the CDR3, the DNA is TGTGCCAGCAGACCGCCGGGACACTACGAGCAGTACTTC. Residues: CASRPPGHYEQYF.

At least ten counts were recorded for this clonotype. The V and J genes are TRBV29-1 and TRBJ2-5; the match to TRBD1 covers 12 bases. Germline CDR1 SQVTM, CDR2 ANQGSEA. J gave up 5 bases and V 6 bases, and 16 bases lay outside the gene matches. This CDR3 is built from 17 residues. CDR3 bases: TGCAGCGTGACACGGGACAGGGGGCGAGTATTAGATGAGACCCAGTACTTC. Amino acid sequence: CSVTRDRGRVLDETQYF.

V usage is TRBV5-8 and J usage is TRBJ2-7, with 7 bases aligning to TRBD2. The CDR3 is 15 amino acids. V lost 5 bases to trimming and J lost 1 base; unmatched junction nucleotides: 9. The germline V gene encodes CDR1 SGHTS and CDR2 YDEGEE. The chain's CDR3 is CASRWGGRRSYEQYF. The CDR3 nucleotides read TGTGCCAGCAGGTGGGGCGGGAGAAGGTCCTACGAGCAGTACTTC.

This clonotype was recorded at least ten times. This chain uses TRBV7-9 with TRBJ2-5; tentative D call: TRBD1 (6 bases). V shed 6 bases and J shed 1 base, with 9 bases lying between them. CDR1 and CDR2 from the germline V gene are SEHNR and FQNEAQ (reference sequence). The CDR3 covers 13 residues. The CDR3 DNA reads as TGTGCCAGCAGAAACAGGGCCCAAGAGACCCAGTACTTC. As protein: CASRNRAQETQYF.

Only a few counts were recorded for this clonotype. V usage is TRBV20-1 and J usage is TRBJ2-4; D is undetermined. This CDR3 is 12 amino acids long. The V end was cut by 5 bases, the J end by 4 bases, with 9 bases between. Germline values: CDR1 DFQATT, CDR2 SNEGSKA (reference sequence). The CDR3 region is CSALDTKNIQYF. CDR3 DNA: TGCAGTGCTTTAGACACTAAAAACATTCAGTACTTC.

This clonotype was counted many times. V is TRBV6-1 and J is TRBJ2-7; D perhaps matches TRBD2 (6 bases). The germline CDR1 and CDR2 sequences are MNHNS and SASEGT. The V gene lost 5 bases and the J gene lost 0 bases, with 14 bases spanning the gap. The CDR3 runs 15 residues. In DNA form, the CDR3 reads TGTGCCAGCAGTACGACTAGTCAGTCCTCCTACGAGCAGTACTTC. It codes for CASSTTSQSSYEQYF.

In this sample, this clonotype turned up once. A read error is the likely source, as a far larger clone sits one nucleotide away. The rearrangement uses TRBV6-1 and TRBJ2-7; tentative D call: TRBD2 (5 bases). This CDR3 has 12 residues. CDR1 and CDR2 from the germline V gene are MNHNS and SASEGT. As DNA, the CDR3 is TGTGCCGGCAGCGAAGCGGACTACGAGCAGTACTTC. Translation: CAGSEADYEQYF.

This clonotype came up many times. The chain recombines TRBV7-8 with TRBJ2-1, with a possible D match to TRBD1 (6 bases). V gave up 5 bases and J gave up 2 bases, with 19 bases separating them. The CDR3 runs to 17 residues. Per the germline V gene, CDR1 is SGHVS and CDR2 is FQNEAQ. CDR3 DNA: TGTGCCAGCAGCGCGCCCATCCGGGACAAGACCTACAATGAGCAGTTCTTC. This sequence encodes CASSAPIRDKTYNEQFF.

This clonotype was counted between two and nine times. The chain links TRBV7-9 to TRBJ1-6; no definite D call. The V and J ends lost 5 bases and 0 bases respectively, with 11 bases between them. Germline V CDR1 and CDR2: SEHNR, FQNEAQ (reference sequence). The CDR3 spans 16 residues. DNA of the CDR3: TGTGCCAGCAGCGCCCTTCTAAGCTCCTATAATTCACCCCTCCACTTT. This gives the protein CASSALLSSYNSPLHF.

To note about this clonotype: A much more abundant neighbour one base away suggests this may be a read error. J is TRBJ1-4 and V is TRBV7-2; D perhaps matches TRBD1 (6 bases). Germline CDR1 is SGHTA and CDR2 is FQGNSA. The CDR3 contains 14 residues. CDR3 sequence reads: CASSPDSFNEKLLF. The CDR3 region has the DNA TGTGCCAGCAGCCCGGACAGCTTTAATGAAAAACTGCTTTTT.

This clonotype has more than one count but fewer than ten. This chain uses TRBV19 with TRBJ2-7; 7 nucleotides match TRBD2. The J segment lost 4 bases and the V segment lost 3 bases, leaving 9 bases of the junction unmatched. Germline CDR1 LNHDA, CDR2 SQIVND (reference sequence). The CDR3 spans 15 residues. The CDR3 bases are TGTGCCAGTAGTATTGGGGCTAGCGGCACGTACGAGCAGTACTTC. As protein: CASSIGASGTYEQYF.

This clonotype was recorded at least ten times. V is TRBV2 and J is TRBJ1-1; D is perhaps TRBD1 (5 bases). The germline gives CDR1 SNHLY, CDR2 FYNNEI. V dropped 7 bases and J dropped 0 bases, with 12 bases sitting between them. The length of the CDR3 is 14 residues. CDR3 nucleotide sequence: TGTGCCAGCATTCTTGAGGGGTTGAACACTGAAGCTTTCTTT. Amino acid sequence: CASILEGLNTEAFF. The variable domain in full, with the rest retrieved from reference TRBV2 and TRBJ1-1, is EPEVTQTPSHQVTQMGQEVILRCVPISNHLYFYWYRQILGQKVEFLVSFYNNEISEKSEIFDDQFSVERPDGSNFTLKIRSTKLEDSAMYFCASILEGLNTEAFFGQGTRLTVV.

The sample holds many counts of this clonotype. Compared with germline, one end of the junction differs, possibly owing to a read error. The chain joins TRBV5-1 to TRBJ1-2; D uncertain. This CDR3 is 14 amino acids long. In germline, CDR1 is SGHRS, CDR2 YFSETQ. The DNA of the CDR3 is TGTGCCAGCAGTTTAGAGGGAGGAAACTATGGCTACACCTTC. Its translation is CASSLEGGNYGYTF.

This clonotype occurred many times. The chain has TRBV18 and TRBJ1-1, with a possible D match to TRBD1 (5 bases). Germline CDR1 and CDR2: KGHSH and LQKENI. The CDR3 is made up of 12 amino acids. V was trimmed by 4 bases and J by 10 bases, leaving 13 bases between them. The DNA for the CDR3 is TGTGCCAGCTCACTCAGCGGGGGGACAGCTTTCTTT. Its protein product is CASSLSGGTAFF.